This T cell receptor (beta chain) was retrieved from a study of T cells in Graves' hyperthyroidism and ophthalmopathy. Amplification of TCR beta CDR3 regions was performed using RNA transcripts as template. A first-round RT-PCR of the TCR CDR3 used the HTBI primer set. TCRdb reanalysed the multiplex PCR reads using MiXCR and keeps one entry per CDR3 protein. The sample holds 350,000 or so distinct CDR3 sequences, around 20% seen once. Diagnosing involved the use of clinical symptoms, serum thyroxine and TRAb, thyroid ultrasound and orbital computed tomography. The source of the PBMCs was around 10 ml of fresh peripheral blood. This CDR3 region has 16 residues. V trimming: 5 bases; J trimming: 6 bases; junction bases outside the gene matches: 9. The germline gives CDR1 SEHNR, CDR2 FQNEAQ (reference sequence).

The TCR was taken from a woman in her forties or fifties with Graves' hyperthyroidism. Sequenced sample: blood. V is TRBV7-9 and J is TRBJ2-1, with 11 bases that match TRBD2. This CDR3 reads CASSPGTSGSVNEQFF. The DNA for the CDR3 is TGTGCCAGCAGCCCAGGCACTAGCGGGAGCGTCAATGAGCAGTTCTTC.